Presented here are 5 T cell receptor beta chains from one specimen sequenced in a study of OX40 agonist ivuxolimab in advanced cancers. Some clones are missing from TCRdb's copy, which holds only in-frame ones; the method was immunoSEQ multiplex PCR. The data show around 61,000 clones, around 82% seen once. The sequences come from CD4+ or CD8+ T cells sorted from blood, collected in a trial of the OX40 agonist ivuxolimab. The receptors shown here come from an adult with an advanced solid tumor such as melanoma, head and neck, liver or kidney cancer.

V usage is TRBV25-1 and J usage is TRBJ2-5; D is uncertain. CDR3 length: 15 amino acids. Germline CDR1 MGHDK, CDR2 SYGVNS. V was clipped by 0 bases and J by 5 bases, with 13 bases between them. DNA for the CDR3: TGTGCCAGCAGTGAATATAAGGGTGGTGCGGAGACCCAGTACTTC. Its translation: CASSEYKGGAETQYF.

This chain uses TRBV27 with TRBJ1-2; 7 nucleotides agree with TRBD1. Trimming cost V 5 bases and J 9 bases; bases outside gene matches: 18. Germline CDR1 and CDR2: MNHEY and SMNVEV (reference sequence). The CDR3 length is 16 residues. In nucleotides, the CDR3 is TGTGCCAGCAGTCACCGACAGGGCTCCGTTCCTATTAGCTACACCTTC. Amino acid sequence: CASSHRQGSVPISYTF.

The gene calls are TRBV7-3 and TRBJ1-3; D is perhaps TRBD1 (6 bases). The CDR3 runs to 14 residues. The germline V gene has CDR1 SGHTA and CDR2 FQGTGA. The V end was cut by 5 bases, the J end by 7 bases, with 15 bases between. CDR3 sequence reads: CASSPDPTGNTIYF. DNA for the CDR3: TGTGCCAGCAGCCCCGACCCTACAGGGAACACCATATATTTT. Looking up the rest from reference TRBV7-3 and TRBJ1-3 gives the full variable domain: GAGVSQTPSNKVTEKGKYVELRCDPISGHTALYWYRQSLGQGPEFLIYFQGTGAADDSGLPNDRFFAVRPEGSVSTLKIQRTERGDSAVYLCASSPDPTGNTIYFGEGSWLTVV.

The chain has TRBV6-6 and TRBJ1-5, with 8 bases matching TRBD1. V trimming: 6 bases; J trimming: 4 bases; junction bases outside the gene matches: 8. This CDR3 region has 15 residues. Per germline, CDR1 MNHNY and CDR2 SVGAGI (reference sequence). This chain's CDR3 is CASSPTGGGNQPQHF. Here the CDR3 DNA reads TGTGCCAGCAGCCCTACAGGGGGAGGGAATCAGCCCCAGCATTTT.

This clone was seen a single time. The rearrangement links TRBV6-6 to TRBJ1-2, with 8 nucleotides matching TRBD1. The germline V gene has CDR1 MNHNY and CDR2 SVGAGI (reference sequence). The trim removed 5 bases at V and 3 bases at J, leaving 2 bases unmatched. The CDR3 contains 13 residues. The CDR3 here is CASSPGQDYGYTF. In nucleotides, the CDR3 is TGTGCCAGCAGTCCGGGACAGGACTATGGCTACACCTTC.